This record covers a single T cell receptor beta chain. Antigen: not known. Blood replicates held 0.5 ug DNA, tumor or normal breast roughly 1.5 ug, two each. The data were produced by immunoSEQ multiplex PCR, yet TCRdb's version contains in-frame clones alone and is incomplete. This sample yields about 58,000 clones, of which 70% to 80% are seen a single time; 3% to 3.5% belongs to the top ten. The sample is drawn from a study of early stage breast cancer tumors. Study in general: ER+/PR+/HER2- status applied to about 70% of the 16 invasive breast tumors. Among approximately 12 ER+/PR+/HER2- tumors, eight were ductal, four lobular.

Findings and limits, study-wide: Compared with adjacent normal breast, tumors showed about 2.5-fold denser, more clonal T cells.

Germline CDR1 is SEHNR and CDR2 is FQNEAQ (reference sequence). The CDR3 extends over 19 amino acids. V gave up 4 bases and J gave up 0 bases, with 24 bases separating them. This clonotype was obtained from a person aged 25-39 years with breast cancer. The specimen was blood. The chain combines TRBV7-9 with TRBJ2-5; the D gene is possibly TRBD1 (6 bases). The DNA of the CDR3 is TGTGCCAGCAGCTCCCCGACCGGGACACTAAACCAGTACCAAGAGACCCAGTACTTC. As protein: CASSSPTGTLNQYQETQYF.